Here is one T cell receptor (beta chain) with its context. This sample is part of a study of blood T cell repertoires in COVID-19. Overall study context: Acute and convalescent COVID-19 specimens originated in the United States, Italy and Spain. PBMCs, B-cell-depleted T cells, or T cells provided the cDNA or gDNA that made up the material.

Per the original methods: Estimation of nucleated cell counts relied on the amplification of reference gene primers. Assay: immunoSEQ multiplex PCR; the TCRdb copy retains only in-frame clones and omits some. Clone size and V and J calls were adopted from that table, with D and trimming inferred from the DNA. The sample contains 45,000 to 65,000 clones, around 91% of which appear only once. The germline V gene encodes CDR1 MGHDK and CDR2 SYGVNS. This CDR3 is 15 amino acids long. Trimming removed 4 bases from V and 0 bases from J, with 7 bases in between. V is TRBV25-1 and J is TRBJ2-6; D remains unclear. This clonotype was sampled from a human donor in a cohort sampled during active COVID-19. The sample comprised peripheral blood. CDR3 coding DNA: TGTGCCAGCAGTGCGGCGGTCTCTGGGGCCAACGTCCTGACTTTC. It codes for CASSAAVSGANVLTF.